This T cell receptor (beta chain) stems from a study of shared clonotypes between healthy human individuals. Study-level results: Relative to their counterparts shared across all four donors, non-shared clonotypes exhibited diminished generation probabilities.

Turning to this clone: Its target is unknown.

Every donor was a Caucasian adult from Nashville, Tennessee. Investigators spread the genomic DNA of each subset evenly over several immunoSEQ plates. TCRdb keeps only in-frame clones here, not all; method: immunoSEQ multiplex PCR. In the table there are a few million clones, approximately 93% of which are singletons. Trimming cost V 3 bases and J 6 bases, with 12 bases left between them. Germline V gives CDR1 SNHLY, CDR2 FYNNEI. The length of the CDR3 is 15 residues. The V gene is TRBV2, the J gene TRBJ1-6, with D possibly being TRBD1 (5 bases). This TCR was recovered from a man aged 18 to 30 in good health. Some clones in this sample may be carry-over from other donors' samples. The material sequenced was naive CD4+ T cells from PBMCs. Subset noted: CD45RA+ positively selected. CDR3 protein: CASSDQGSRNSPLHF. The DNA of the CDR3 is TGTGCCAGCAGTGATCAGGGAAGTCGTAATTCACCCCTCCACTTT.